Shown below are 18 T cell receptor beta chains from a single sample sequenced in a study of OX40 agonist ivuxolimab in advanced cancers. TCRdb keeps only in-frame clones here, not all; method: immunoSEQ multiplex PCR. The repertoire includes about 50,000 clones, about 81% of them detected once, and around 7% sits in the top ten. Sequencing used CD4+ or CD8+ T cells sorted from blood, obtained in a trial of the OX40 agonist ivuxolimab. All receptors come from an adult with an advanced solid tumor such as melanoma, head and neck, liver or kidney cancer.

The J gene is TRBJ2-6, the V gene TRBV29-1; TRBD1 matches at 11 bases. This CDR3 comprises 15 residues. Per germline, CDR1 SQVTM and CDR2 ANQGSEA. The V gene end was trimmed by 7 bases and the J gene end by 1 base; junction bases not matched to a gene: 3. The CDR3 DNA is TGCAGCGCTTGGGACAGGGGGTCTGGGGCCAACGTCCTGACTTTC. It yields the protein CSAWDRGSGANVLTF. Using reference TRBV29-1 and TRBJ2-6 for the parts outside the CDR3, the full variable domain is SAVISQKPSRDICQRGTSLTIQCQVDSQVTMMFWYRQQPGQSLTLIATANQGSEATYESGFVIDKFPISRPNLTFSTLTVSNMSPEDSSIYLCSAWDRGSGANVLTFGAGSRLTVL.

This clone was seen just once. The chain couples TRBV7-9 to TRBJ2-3; D unresolved. Germline loops: CDR1 SEHNR, CDR2 FQNEAQ (reference sequence). V gave up 2 bases and J gave up 0 bases, with 0 bases separating them. CDR3 length: 12 amino acids. The CDR3 protein is CASSLSTDTQYF. CDR3 DNA: TGTGCCAGCAGCTTAAGCACAGATACGCAGTATTTT.

By sample share, this clone is medium-sized. The rearrangement links TRBV29-1 to TRBJ2-7, with 8 nucleotides matching TRBD1. V was pared by 6 bases and J by 1 base, with 5 bases of the junction left unmatched. Germline-derived CDR1 and CDR2 are SQVTM and ANQGSEA. This CDR3 region has 13 residues. Here the CDR3 DNA reads TGCAGCGTGCGACGGACAGGGTCCTACGAGCAGTACTTC. This sequence encodes CSVRRTGSYEQYF.

The V gene is TRBV30, the J gene TRBJ2-7; 9 bases map to TRBD2. Germline CDR1 is GTSNPN and CDR2 is SVGIG (reference sequence). J was trimmed by 1 base and V by 0 bases; bases with no gene match: 7. CDR3 length equals 16 residues. The CDR3 DNA reads as TGTGCCTGGAGTGTAGGTCTAGCGGGAAATTCCTACGAGCAGTACTTC. It specifies CAWSVGLAGNSYEQYF.

In DNA, the CDR3 is TGTGCCAGCAGCTCTGGGACAGGGAGGGGTAATCAGCCCCAGCATTTT. This gives the protein CASSSGTGRGNQPQHF. The rearrangement uses TRBV7-2 and TRBJ1-5; 9 bases are shared with TRBD1. The CDR3 contains 16 residues. Germline CDR1 SGHTA, CDR2 FQGNSA. The junction had 8 bases not matched to a gene; V was cut back by 4 bases and J by 4 bases.

The gene calls are TRBV30 and TRBJ1-5; TRBD1 might be the D (6 bases). V was clipped by 2 bases and J by 4 bases, with 12 bases between them. The CDR3 is 14 residues long. Germline V gene sequence: CDR1 GTSNPN, CDR2 SVGIG (reference sequence). The CDR3 spells CAWSPGGLNQPQHF. The CDR3 DNA sequence: TGTGCCTGGAGTCCCGGGGGCCTTAATCAGCCCCAGCATTTT.

CDR3 sequence reads: CASSQGPEITSNIQYF. The DNA for the CDR3 is TGCGCCAGCAGCCAAGGGCCGGAGATAACCTCCAACATTCAGTACTTC. The rearrangement uses TRBV4-3 and TRBJ2-4; D gene uncertain. The CDR3 contains 16 residues. Trimming took 1 base from V and 7 from J, leaving 17 bases between them. Germline V CDR1 and CDR2: LGHNA, YSLEER.

This clone came up once. A much larger clonotype is one base distant, so this may be a read error. The V and J genes are TRBV11-2 and TRBJ1-1; unclear D gene. CDR3 length: 14 amino acids. Per germline, CDR1 SGHAT and CDR2 FQNNGV. Trimming removed 1 base at V and 1 base at J, with 7 bases between. The CDR3 coding sequence is TGTGCCAGCAGCTTAGCCCGGAGGAACACTGAAGCTTTCTTT. This sequence encodes CASSLARRNTEAFF.

The chain employs TRBV2 and TRBJ2-3; TRBD2 agrees at 10 bases. The CDR3 is 16 amino acids. V gave up 6 bases and J gave up 0 bases; unmatched junction bases: 6. Germline-derived CDR1 and CDR2 are SNHLY and FYNNEI. The CDR3 DNA sequence: TGTGCCAGCAGCCAGACTAGCGGGCGAAGCACAGATACGCAGTATTTT. It is translated as CASSQTSGRSTDTQYF.

The chain employs TRBV2 and TRBJ2-5; D is uncertain. The germline V gene encodes CDR1 SNHLY and CDR2 FYNNEI. The CDR3 length is 15 residues. V was shortened by 6 bases and J by 1 base, with 15 bases between the two germline ends. The CDR3 DNA is TGTGCCAGCAGGGCTCCGGGTCTATTCCAAGAGACCCAGTACTTC. Translated, it gives CASRAPGLFQETQYF.

The chain combines TRBV19 with TRBJ1-1; 8 bases map to TRBD1. CDR3 size: 13 residues. Germline assignment: CDR1 LNHDA and CDR2 SQIVND (reference sequence). J gave up 5 bases and V 3 bases, and 2 bases lay outside the gene matches. This CDR3 reads CASSINRGTEAFF. CDR3 nucleotides: TGTGCCAGTAGTATTAACAGGGGGACTGAAGCTTTCTTT.

The chain has TRBV7-8 and TRBJ1-1; 8 bases line up with TRBD1. There are 15 residues in the CDR3. V lost 6 bases, J lost 1 base, and 7 bases stayed unmatched. Germline CDR1 SGHVS, CDR2 FQNEAQ. The DNA of the CDR3 is TGTGCCAGCAGGCTCTTGGGACAGGCGAACACTGAAGCTTTCTTT. It codes for CASRLLGQANTEAFF.

CDR3 in amino acids: CASKSSYEQYF. The CDR3 DNA reads TGTGCCAGCAAGTCCTCTTACGAGCAGTACTTC. This chain joins TRBV6-1 and TRBJ2-7; D is undetermined. The CDR3 sequence is 11 residues long. Looked up from germline, CDR1 is MNHNS and CDR2 is SASEGT. Trimming took off 7 bases at V and 4 bases at J, with 8 bases between the two ends.

V and J are TRBV27 and TRBJ2-5; TRBD2 matches 7 bases. The length of the CDR3 is 13 residues. With V trimmed by 0 bases and J by 7 bases, 2 bases remained unmatched. The germline gives CDR1 MNHEY, CDR2 SMNVEV (reference sequence). The CDR3 DNA reads as TGTGCCAGCAGTTTATCATGGGAGGGGACCCAGTACTTC. Its protein is CASSLSWEGTQYF.

This clone is a singleton in its sample. CDR3 in amino acids: CAWSWGGNQPQHF. The CDR3 region has the DNA TGTGCCTGGAGCTGGGGGGGGAATCAGCCCCAGCATTTT. V gene TRBV30 combines with J gene TRBJ1-5; TRBD1 might be the D (5 bases). Trimming took off 3 bases at V and 4 bases at J, with 10 bases between the two ends. The CDR3 loop spans 13 amino acids. Looked up from germline, CDR1 is GTSNPN and CDR2 is SVGIG (reference sequence). The full variable domain, with the rest looked up from reference TRBV30 and TRBJ1-5, is SQTIHQWPATLVQPVGSPLSLECTVEGTSNPNLYWYRQAAGRGLQLLFYSVGIGQISSEVPQNLSASRPQDRQFILSSKKLLLSDSGFYLCAWSWGGNQPQHFGDGTRLSIL.

CDR3 nucleotide sequence: TGTGCCAGCAGCTCCTCATGGGGACCGGACACCGGGGAGCTGTTTTTT. Translated: CASSSSWGPDTGELFF. The rearrangement uses TRBV25-1 and TRBJ2-2; perhaps D is TRBD1 or TRBD2 (5 bases each). V was pared by 6 bases and J by 3 bases, with 17 bases between. This CDR3 spans 16 amino acids. Germline V gene data show CDR1 as MGHDK and CDR2 as SYGVNS.

Here the CDR3 reads CASSLDRGAYNSPLHF. The CDR3 DNA follows: TGTGCCAGCAGTTTGGACAGGGGAGCCTATAATTCACCCCTCCACTTT. The rearrangement links TRBV27 to TRBJ1-6, with 9 bases fitting TRBD1. The V gene's germline CDR1 is MNHEY and CDR2 SMNVEV (reference sequence). The CDR3 extends over 16 amino acids. V shed 3 bases, J shed 2 bases, and the junction held 2 bases outside the gene matches.

This rearrangement joins TRBV5-8 to TRBJ2-2; 9 bases agree with TRBD1. Germline CDR1 reads SGHTS; CDR2 reads YDEGEE. V lost 0 bases to trimming and J lost 3 bases; unmatched junction nucleotides: 0. The CDR3 is made up of 15 amino acids. This CDR3 is CASSLGTGDTGELFF. For the CDR3, the DNA is TGTGCCAGCAGCTTGGGGACAGGGGACACCGGGGAGCTGTTTTTT.